The next 14 T cell receptor beta chains were all read from a single sample in a study of blood T cell repertoires in COVID-19 (dated by TCRdb to the early 2020s). Receptors were amplified or captured by the immunoSEQ multiplex PCR assay. TCRdb's version of the immuneACCESS table is confined to in-frame rearrangements and falls short of the full clone set. An unresolved V gene accounts for under half of the shortfall where checked; the remainder is of unknown origin. The sample table contains about 69,000 clones; only one count was recorded for 60% to 85% of them. Approximately 15% of the sample rests with the top ten. The sequenced material came from peripheral blood. These receptors were obtained from a man in his 60s with acute or convalescent COVID-19.

The chain is built from TRBV7-2 and TRBJ2-3; 10 bases agree with TRBD2. V shed 5 bases and J 5 bases; nucleotides not matched to a gene: 4. The CDR3 extends over 14 amino acids. Per germline, CDR1 SGHTA and CDR2 FQGNSA. CDR3 loop: CASSPGLAIDTQYF. The CDR3 DNA sequence: TGTGCCAGCAGCCCGGGACTAGCGATAGATACGCAGTATTTT. Using reference TRBV7-2 and TRBJ2-3 for the parts outside the CDR3, the full variable domain is GAGVSQSPSNKVTEKGKDVELRCDPISGHTALYWYRQSLGQGLEFLIYFQGNSAPDKSGLPSDRFSAERTGGSVSTLTIQRTQQEDSAVYLCASSPGLAIDTQYFGPGTRLTVL.

The rearrangement links TRBV7-2 to TRBJ2-3; perhaps TRBD1 as D (6 bases). The CDR3 runs 17 residues. Trimming took 3 bases from V and 1 from J, leaving 17 bases between them. Germline assignment: CDR1 SGHTA and CDR2 FQGNSA. As DNA, the CDR3 is TGTGCCAGCAGCTTCGTCCCCGGGGCAGGGGGCACAGATACGCAGTATTTT. Residues: CASSFVPGAGGTDTQYF. Full variable domain (rest looked up from reference TRBV7-2 and TRBJ2-3): GAGVSQSPSNKVTEKGKDVELRCDPISGHTALYWYRQSLGQGLEFLIYFQGNSAPDKSGLPSDRFSAERTGGSVSTLTIQRTQQEDSAVYLCASSFVPGAGGTDTQYFGPGTRLTVL.

The V gene is TRBV7-3, the J gene TRBJ2-3; 9 positions agree with TRBD1. This CDR3 region has 16 residues. Looked up from germline, CDR1 is SGHTA and CDR2 is FQGTGA. With V trimmed by 6 bases and J by 4 bases, 11 bases remained unmatched. This chain's CDR3 is CASRHPGQGSSDTQYF. DNA of the CDR3: TGTGCCAGCAGGCATCCGGGACAGGGATCCTCAGATACGCAGTATTTT.

The V call is TRBV27, the J call TRBJ2-5; TRBD2 aligns across 15 bases. The CDR3 totals 16 residues. V dropped 4 bases and J dropped 5; count of bases not matched to a gene: 5. Germline V lookup: CDR1 MNHEY, CDR2 SMNVEV (reference sequence). The CDR3 nucleotides are TGTGCCAGCAGTTACGGACTAGCGGGGGGGCAGGAGACCCAGTACTTC. This translates into CASSYGLAGGQETQYF.

J is TRBJ1-3 and V is TRBV7-8; D is uncertain. V was trimmed by 4 bases and J by 3 bases, leaving 13 bases between them. The germline V gene has CDR1 SGHVS and CDR2 FQNEAQ. The CDR3 runs 15 residues. The CDR3: CASSSEGELGNTIYF. Written as DNA, the CDR3 is TGTGCCAGCAGCTCTGAGGGAGAACTTGGAAACACCATATATTTT.

The chain combines TRBV4-3 with TRBJ2-7; 9 bases map to TRBD1. CDR1 is LGHNA, CDR2 YSLEER, per germline. J gave up 4 bases and V 1 base, and 5 bases lay outside the gene matches. The CDR3 has 15 residues. CDR3 region: CASSQAGTGLYEQYF. Written as DNA, the CDR3 is TGCGCCAGCAGCCAAGCCGGGACAGGGCTATACGAGCAGTACTTC.

This chain uses TRBV5-5 with TRBJ1-6, with 9 nucleotides matching TRBD1. CDR1 and CDR2 from the germline V gene are SGHKS and YYEKEE (reference sequence). Trimming removed 0 bases from V and 11 bases from J; junction bases left unmatched: 9. CDR3 length equals 16 residues. This CDR3 is CASSLAREDRGTPLHF. The CDR3 nucleotides read TGTGCCAGCAGCTTGGCTCGTGAGGACAGGGGAACACCCCTCCACTTT.

This clone was seen a handful of times. The chain has TRBV10-3 and TRBJ2-7; tentatively, D is TRBD2 (5 bases). Germline CDR1 reads ENHRY; CDR2 reads SYGVKD. With 0 bases removed from V and 0 bases from J, the gap between germline ends came to 9 bases. The CDR3 loop spans 15 amino acids. The CDR3 is CAISESMGSSYEQYF. The CDR3 DNA sequence: TGTGCCATCAGTGAGTCGATGGGGAGCTCCTACGAGCAGTACTTC.

The chain couples TRBV6-5 to TRBJ2-3; 10 positions match TRBD1. J was trimmed by 4 bases and V by 6 bases; bases with no gene match: 4. This CDR3 has 14 amino acids. From germline, CDR1 is MNHEY and CDR2 SVGAGI. The CDR3 loop reads CASRRDRGPDTQYF. Here the CDR3 DNA reads TGTGCCAGCAGGCGGGACAGGGGACCAGATACGCAGTATTTT.

The chain recombines TRBV6-6 with TRBJ2-1; 12 positions agree with TRBD1. With V trimmed by 4 bases and J by 9 bases, 4 bases remained unmatched. The CDR3 is made up of 14 amino acids. Per the germline V gene, CDR1 is MNHNY and CDR2 is SVGAGI (reference sequence). CDR3 bases: TGTGCCAGCAGTTGGGGACAGGGGGCGGGTGAGCAGTTCTTC. It translates to CASSWGQGAGEQFF.

The genes are TRBV5-1 and TRBJ2-7; unclear D gene. Trimming stripped 3 bases from V and 4 bases from J, with 14 bases between. The germline V gene has CDR1 SGHRS and CDR2 YFSETQ. CDR3 size: 14 residues. CDR3: CASSSRGRLYEQYF. For the CDR3, the DNA is TGCGCCAGCAGCTCCAGAGGTAGACTTTACGAGCAGTACTTC.

The rearrangement uses TRBV19 and TRBJ1-5; D remains ambiguous. Between the trimmed V and J ends, which lost 1 base and 6 bases, there was a span of 13 bases. The germline V gene has CDR1 LNHDA and CDR2 SQIVND (reference sequence). This CDR3 is built from 15 residues. The CDR3, as DNA: TGTGCCAGTAGTATAGCGCTGAGTGCGGGTCAGCCCCAGCATTTT. This sequence encodes CASSIALSAGQPQHF.

V is TRBV5-4 and J is TRBJ1-6, with TRBD1 as a possible D gene (5 bases). This CDR3 has 17 residues. The V gene lost 4 bases and the J gene lost 0 bases, with 14 bases spanning the gap. Germline V CDR1 and CDR2: SGHNT, YYREEE (reference sequence). As DNA, the CDR3 is TGTGCCAGCAGCCCGACTGGGGCGGACTCCTATAATTCACCCCTCCACTTT. This codes for CASSPTGADSYNSPLHF.

The chain couples TRBV12-5 to TRBJ1-2; D remains unclear. This CDR3 comprises 12 residues. The germline CDR1 and CDR2 sequences are LGHNT and FRNRAP. Between the trimmed V and J ends, which lost 7 bases and 5 bases, there was a span of 11 bases. DNA for the CDR3: TGTGCTAGTGAAGGAGTACGGTATGGCTACACCTTC. As protein: CASEGVRYGYTF.